This is a list of T cell receptor beta chains from one sample in a study of shared clonotypes between healthy human individuals. TCRdb keeps only in-frame clones here, not all; method: immunoSEQ multiplex PCR. The table has about 2.2 million clones, 90% to 95% seen once. The sample was naive CD8+ T cells from PBMCs. These receptors all come from a man between 18 and 35 years old in good health. Some clones in this sample may be carry-over from other donors' samples. The CDR3 runs from the conserved cysteine through the conserved F or W. The order of the fields is J gene, D gene, V gene, clone size, CDR3 protein, CDR3 DNA. A D gene is named only where the DNA matches it firmly. The size field is filled for only some rows; it gives once, few, many or a size class.

j_gene: TRBJ1-4
d_gene: -
v_gene: TRBV15
abundance: -
CDR3aa: CATSSGSRMNEKLFF
CDR3nt: TGTGCCACCAGCAGTGGTTCCCGAATGAATGAAAAACTGTTTTTT

j_gene: TRBJ1-5
d_gene: -
v_gene: TRBV4-1
abundance: -
CDR3aa: CASSQDLDRSIVKPQHF
CDR3nt: TGCGCCAGCAGCCAAGATCTTGACAGATCGATTGTGAAGCCCCAGCATTTT

j_gene: TRBJ1-2
d_gene: TRBD1
v_gene: TRBV27
abundance: -
CDR3aa: CASSSSTGGHYSRYGYTF
CDR3nt: TGTGCCAGCAGTTCGAGTACAGGGGGGCACTATTCCCGCTATGGCTACACCTTC

j_gene: TRBJ1-1
d_gene: -
v_gene: TRBV4-1
abundance: -
CDR3aa: CASSPGEGGTEAFF
CDR3nt: TGCGCCAGCAGTCCCGGCGAGGGGGGAACTGAAGCTTTCTTT

j_gene: TRBJ2-7
d_gene: -
v_gene: TRBV7-3
abundance: -
CDR3aa: CASSLTSRSYEQYF
CDR3nt: TGTGCCAGCAGCTTAACGTCCAGATCCTACGAGCAGTACTTC

j_gene: TRBJ2-7
d_gene: -
v_gene: TRBV28
abundance: -
CDR3aa: CASRLGVAYEQYF
CDR3nt: TGTGCCAGCAGGCTCGGTGTAGCCTACGAGCAGTACTTC

j_gene: TRBJ1-1
d_gene: TRBD1
v_gene: TRBV29-1
abundance: once
CDR3aa: CSALGQMNTEAFF
CDR3nt: TGCAGCGCCCTGGGACAGATGAACACTGAAGCTTTCTTT

j_gene: TRBJ2-5
d_gene: TRBD2
v_gene: TRBV6-5
abundance: once
CDR3aa: CASSYWTSGQETQYF
CDR3nt: TGTGCCAGCAGTTATTGGACTAGCGGACAAGAGACCCAGTACTTC

j_gene: TRBJ2-3
d_gene: -
v_gene: TRBV7-9
abundance: -
CDR3aa: CASSLLTDTQYF
CDR3nt: TGTGCCAGCAGCTTGCTGACAGATACGCAGTATTTT

j_gene: TRBJ2-2
d_gene: TRBD1
v_gene: TRBV15
abundance: -
CDR3aa: CATSIRQGASRTGELFF
CDR3nt: TGTGCCACCAGCATCCGACAGGGGGCAAGTCGCACCGGGGAGCTGTTTTTT

j_gene: TRBJ2-3
d_gene: -
v_gene: TRBV10-3
abundance: -
CDR3aa: CAISESEYTQYF
CDR3nt: TGTGCCATCAGTGAGTCGGAATATACGCAGTATTTT

j_gene: TRBJ1-1
d_gene: -
v_gene: TRBV12-5
abundance: -
CDR3aa: CASGLTEGQSTEAFF
CDR3nt: TGTGCTAGTGGTTTGACAGAGGGCCAGAGCACTGAAGCTTTCTTT

j_gene: TRBJ2-7
d_gene: -
v_gene: TRBV4-1
abundance: once
CDR3aa: CASSQAARLYEQYF
CDR3nt: TGCGCCAGCAGCCAAGCCGCTAGATTATACGAGCAGTACTTC

j_gene: TRBJ1-1
d_gene: -
v_gene: TRBV4-1
abundance: -
CDR3aa: CASSRTGWNTEAFF
CDR3nt: TGCGCCAGCAGCCGAACAGGGTGGAACACTGAAGCTTTCTTT

j_gene: TRBJ2-7
d_gene: TRBD2
v_gene: TRBV7-9
abundance: -
CDR3aa: CASSLVPSGEVYEQYF
CDR3nt: TGTGCCAGCAGCTTAGTACCTAGCGGGGAGGTCTACGAGCAGTACTTC

j_gene: TRBJ2-7
d_gene: -
v_gene: TRBV13
abundance: -
CDR3aa: CASSPQDYVYEQYF
CDR3nt: TGTGCCAGCAGCCCCCAGGACTATGTCTACGAGCAGTACTTC

j_gene: TRBJ2-3
d_gene: -
v_gene: TRBV15
abundance: -
CDR3aa: CATKVRGITSDTQYF
CDR3nt: TGTGCCACCAAAGTGAGAGGCATAACTTCAGATACGCAGTATTTT

j_gene: TRBJ1-5
d_gene: -
v_gene: TRBV5-6
abundance: -
CDR3aa: CASSLGQGYQPQHF
CDR3nt: TGTGCCAGCAGCTTAGGGCAGGGGTATCAGCCCCAGCATTTT

j_gene: TRBJ2-2
d_gene: TRBD2
v_gene: TRBV27
abundance: -
CDR3aa: CASTSIVLREGNTGELFF
CDR3nt: TGTGCCAGCACCTCCATCGTCCTGCGGGAGGGAAACACCGGGGAGCTGTTTTTT

j_gene: TRBJ2-2
d_gene: TRBD1
v_gene: TRBV6-6
abundance: -
CDR3aa: CASSYTGTGAGELFF
CDR3nt: TGTGCCAGCAGTTACACCGGGACAGGTGCCGGGGAGCTGTTTTTT

j_gene: TRBJ2-7
d_gene: -
v_gene: TRBV11-1
abundance: -
CDR3aa: CASSFVPSYEQYF
CDR3nt: TGTGCCAGCAGCTTCGTCCCTTCCTACGAGCAGTACTTC

j_gene: TRBJ1-1
d_gene: -
v_gene: TRBV5-6
abundance: -
CDR3aa: CASSSGFLEAFF
CDR3nt: TGTGCCAGCAGCTCGGGCTTTTTGGAAGCTTTCTTT

j_gene: TRBJ2-7
d_gene: -
v_gene: TRBV27
abundance: -
CDR3aa: CASSALRKSYEQYF
CDR3nt: TGTGCCAGCAGTGCCCTTCGGAAGTCCTACGAGCAGTACTTC

j_gene: TRBJ1-1
d_gene: -
v_gene: TRBV14
abundance: -
CDR3aa: CASSQGSQPGANTEAFF
CDR3nt: TGTGCCAGCAGCCAAGGTTCTCAGCCGGGAGCGAACACTGAAGCTTTCTTT

j_gene: TRBJ1-1
d_gene: TRBD1
v_gene: TRBV10-2
abundance: -
CDR3aa: CASSEPGQGSEAFF
CDR3nt: TGCGCCAGCAGTGAGCCGGGACAGGGTTCTGAAGCTTTCTTT

j_gene: TRBJ1-3
d_gene: -
v_gene: TRBV6-1
abundance: -
CDR3aa: CASSEWGSGNTIYF
CDR3nt: TGTGCCAGCTCGGAGTGGGGTTCTGGAAACACCATATATTTT

j_gene: TRBJ2-3
d_gene: -
v_gene: TRBV11-2
abundance: -
CDR3aa: CASSPPRGRAADTQYF
CDR3nt: TGTGCCAGCAGCCCCCCCCGCGGCCGCGCGGCAGATACGCAGTATTTT

j_gene: TRBJ2-7
d_gene: TRBD2
v_gene: TRBV27
abundance: -
CDR3aa: CASSIKGLAAYEQYF
CDR3nt: TGTGCCAGCAGTATTAAGGGACTAGCGGCGTACGAGCAGTACTTC

j_gene: TRBJ1-5
d_gene: -
v_gene: TRBV4-2
abundance: -
CDR3aa: CASSQNGWGGNQPQHF
CDR3nt: TGTGCCAGCAGCCAAAACGGATGGGGGGGCAATCAGCCCCAGCATTTT

j_gene: TRBJ2-4
d_gene: -
v_gene: TRBV27
abundance: once
CDR3aa: CASSLSRYAKNIQYF
CDR3nt: TGTGCCAGCAGTTTATCGCGATACGCCAAAAACATTCAGTACTTC

j_gene: TRBJ2-6
d_gene: -
v_gene: TRBV9
abundance: -
CDR3aa: CASSAPTNNSGANVLTF
CDR3nt: TGTGCCAGCAGCGCCCCGACTAATAACTCTGGGGCCAACGTCCTGACTTTC

j_gene: TRBJ2-7
d_gene: -
v_gene: TRBV9
abundance: once
CDR3aa: CASSPGVGTHEQYF
CDR3nt: TGTGCCAGCAGCCCCGGTGTAGGAACCCACGAGCAGTACTTC

j_gene: TRBJ1-5
d_gene: TRBD1
v_gene: TRBV11-2
abundance: -
CDR3aa: CASSPPGTGDGQPQHF
CDR3nt: TGTGCCAGCAGCCCGCCCGGGACAGGGGACGGGCAGCCCCAGCATTTT

j_gene: TRBJ1-5
d_gene: TRBD1
v_gene: TRBV9
abundance: few
CDR3aa: CASSVGQGINQPQHF
CDR3nt: TGTGCCAGCAGCGTAGGACAGGGAATCAATCAGCCCCAGCATTTT

j_gene: TRBJ2-7
d_gene: -
v_gene: TRBV10-3
abundance: -
CDR3aa: CAISESMESYEQYF
CDR3nt: TGTGCCATCAGTGAGTCGATGGAGTCCTACGAGCAGTACTTC

j_gene: TRBJ2-7
d_gene: -
v_gene: TRBV11-2
abundance: -
CDR3aa: CASSWAGLRTYEQYF
CDR3nt: TGTGCCAGCAGCTGGGCTGGACTGCGCACCTACGAGCAGTACTTC